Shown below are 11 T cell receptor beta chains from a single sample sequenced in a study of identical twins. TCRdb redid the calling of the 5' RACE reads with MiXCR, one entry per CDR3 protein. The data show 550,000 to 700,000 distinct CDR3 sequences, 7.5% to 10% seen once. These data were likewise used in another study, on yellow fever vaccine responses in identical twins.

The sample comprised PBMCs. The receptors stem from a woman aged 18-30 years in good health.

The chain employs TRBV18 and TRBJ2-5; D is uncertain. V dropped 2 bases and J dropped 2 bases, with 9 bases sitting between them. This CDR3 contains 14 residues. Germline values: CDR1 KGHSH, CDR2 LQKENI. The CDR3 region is CASSPVTVQETQYF. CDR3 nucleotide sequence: TGTGCCAGCTCACCAGTAACAGTTCAAGAGACCCAGTACTTC.

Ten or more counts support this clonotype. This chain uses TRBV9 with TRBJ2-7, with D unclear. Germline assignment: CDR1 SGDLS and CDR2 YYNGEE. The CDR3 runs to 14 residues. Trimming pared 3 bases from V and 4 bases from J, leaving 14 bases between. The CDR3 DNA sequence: TGTGCCAGCAGCGCCCCCGATGATCCGTACGAGCAGTACTTC. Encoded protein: CASSAPDDPYEQYF.

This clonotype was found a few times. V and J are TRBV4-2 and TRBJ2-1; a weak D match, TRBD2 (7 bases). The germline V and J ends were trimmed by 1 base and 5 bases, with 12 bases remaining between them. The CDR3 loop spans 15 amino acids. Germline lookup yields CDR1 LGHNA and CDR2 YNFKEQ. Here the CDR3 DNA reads TGTGCCAGCAGCCAAGGGAGGGGGGGAAACAATGAGCAGTTCTTC. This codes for CASSQGRGGNNEQFF.

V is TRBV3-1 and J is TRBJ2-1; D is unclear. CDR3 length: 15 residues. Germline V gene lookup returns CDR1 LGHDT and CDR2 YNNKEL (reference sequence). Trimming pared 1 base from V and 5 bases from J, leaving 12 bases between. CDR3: CASSQVITANNEQFF. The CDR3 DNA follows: TGTGCCAGCAGCCAAGTAATTACGGCAAACAATGAGCAGTTCTTC.

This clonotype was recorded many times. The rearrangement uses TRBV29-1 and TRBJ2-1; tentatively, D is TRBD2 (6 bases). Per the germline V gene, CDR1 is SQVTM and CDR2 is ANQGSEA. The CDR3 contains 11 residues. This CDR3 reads CSGGLYNEQFF. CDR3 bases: TGCAGTGGTGGACTATACAATGAGCAGTTCTTC.

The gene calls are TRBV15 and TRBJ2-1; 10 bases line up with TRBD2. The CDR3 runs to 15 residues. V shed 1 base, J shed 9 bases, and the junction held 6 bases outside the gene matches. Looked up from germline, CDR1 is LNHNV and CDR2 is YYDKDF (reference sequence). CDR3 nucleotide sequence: TGTGCCACCAGCAGAGGGTTGGGACTAGCGTTTGAGCAGTTCTTC. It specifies CATSRGLGLAFEQFF.

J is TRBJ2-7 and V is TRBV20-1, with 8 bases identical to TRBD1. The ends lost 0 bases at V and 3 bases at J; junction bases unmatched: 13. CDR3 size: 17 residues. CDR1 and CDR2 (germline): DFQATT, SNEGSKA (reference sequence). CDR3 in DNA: TGCAGTGCTAGAGAGGCAGGGGGCGCGGGGTTTATCTACGAGCAGTACTTC. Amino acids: CSAREAGGAGFIYEQYF.

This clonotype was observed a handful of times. This CDR3 is CASSLGQTPNTGELFF. The CDR3 bases are TGTGCCAGCAGCTTGGGACAGACACCGAACACCGGGGAGCTGTTTTTT. The V call is TRBV7-2, the J call TRBJ2-2; 7 nucleotides line up with TRBD1. The CDR3 has 16 amino acids. Germline V CDR1 and CDR2: SGHTA, FQGNSA. V shed 3 bases, J shed 0 bases, and the junction held 4 bases outside the gene matches.

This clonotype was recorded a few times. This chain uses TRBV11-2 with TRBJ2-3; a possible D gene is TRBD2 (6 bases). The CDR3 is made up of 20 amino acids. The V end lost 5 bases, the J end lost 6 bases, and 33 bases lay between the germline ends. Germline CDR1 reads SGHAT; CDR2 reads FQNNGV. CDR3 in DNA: TGTGCCAGCAGCAATGGAGGGGAGCTATCCCTCTCTCTGGGTTACGATACGCAGTATTTT. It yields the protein CASSNGGELSLSLGYDTQYF.

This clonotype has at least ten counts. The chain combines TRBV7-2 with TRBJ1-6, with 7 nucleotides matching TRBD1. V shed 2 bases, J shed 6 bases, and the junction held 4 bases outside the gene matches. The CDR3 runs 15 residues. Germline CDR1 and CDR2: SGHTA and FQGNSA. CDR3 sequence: CASSLRGLSNSPLHF. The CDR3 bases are TGTGCCAGCAGCTTAAGGGGGCTTAGTAATTCACCCCTCCACTTT.

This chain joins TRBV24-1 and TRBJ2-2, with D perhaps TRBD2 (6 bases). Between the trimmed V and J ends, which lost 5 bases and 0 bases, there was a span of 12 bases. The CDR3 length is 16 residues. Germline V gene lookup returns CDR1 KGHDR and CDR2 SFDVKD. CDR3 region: CATSGPGTANTGELFF. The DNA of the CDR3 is TGTGCCACCAGTGGTCCAGGGACTGCGAACACCGGGGAGCTGTTTTTT.